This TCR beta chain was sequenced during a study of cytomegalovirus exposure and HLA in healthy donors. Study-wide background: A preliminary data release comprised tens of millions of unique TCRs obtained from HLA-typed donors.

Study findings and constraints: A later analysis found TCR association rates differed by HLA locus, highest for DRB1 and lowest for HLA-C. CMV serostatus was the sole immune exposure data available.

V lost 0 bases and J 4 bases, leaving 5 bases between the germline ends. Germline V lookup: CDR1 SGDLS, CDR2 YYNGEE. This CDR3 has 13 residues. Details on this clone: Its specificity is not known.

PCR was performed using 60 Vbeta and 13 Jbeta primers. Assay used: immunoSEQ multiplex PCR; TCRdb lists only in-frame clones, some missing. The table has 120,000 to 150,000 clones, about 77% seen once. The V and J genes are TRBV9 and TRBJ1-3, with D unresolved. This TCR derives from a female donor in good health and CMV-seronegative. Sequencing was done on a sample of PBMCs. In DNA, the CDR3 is TGTGCCAGCAGCGTAGGGCAGGGAAACACCATATATTTT. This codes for CASSVGQGNTIYF.